The rows below give T cell receptor beta chains drawn from one sample of a study of graft-versus-host responses after intestinal transplantation. What these receptors recognize is not known. Produced via immunoSEQ multiplex PCR; TCRdb's table is partial and in-frame only. The sample includes about 90,000 clones, roughly 80% of them seen just once. Material: unstimulated CD8+ T cells sorted from spleen or lymph node cells, obtained before intestinal transplant. Source of these receptors: a human donor who received an intestinal transplant. The CDR3 runs from the conserved cysteine through the conserved F or W. Fields, in order: J gene, clone size, V gene, D gene, CDR3 protein, CDR3 DNA. D genes are given only for firm matches. Clone size is given for some rows only: seen once, a few or many times, or a class if the clone is expanded.

J gene: TRBJ1-2; clone size: -; V gene: TRBV29-1; D gene: -; CDR3 protein: CSTRATWYGGYTF; CDR3 DNA: TGCAGCACGCGCGCAACATGGTACGGCGGCTACACCTTC
J gene: TRBJ2-7; clone size: -; V gene: TRBV4-1; D gene: -; CDR3 protein: CASSQDPGVYEQYF; CDR3 DNA: TGCGCCAGCAGCCAAGATCCCGGGGTATACGAGCAGTACTTC
J gene: TRBJ2-3; clone size: -; V gene: TRBV9; D gene: TRBD2; CDR3 protein: CASSVAGGLGDTQYF; CDR3 DNA: TGTGCCAGCAGCGTAGCGGGGGGGCTCGGAGATACGCAGTATTTT
J gene: TRBJ2-7; clone size: -; V gene: TRBV19; D gene: TRBD2; CDR3 protein: CASSRTSGSYEQYF; CDR3 DNA: TGTGCCAGTAGCAGGACTAGCGGTTCCTACGAGCAGTACTTC
J gene: TRBJ2-4; clone size: -; V gene: TRBV9; D gene: -; CDR3 protein: CASSVDRGFHKNIQYF; CDR3 DNA: TGTGCCAGCAGCGTAGACCGGGGGTTCCACAAAAACATTCAGTACTTC
J gene: TRBJ1-2; clone size: -; V gene: TRBV5-5; D gene: -; CDR3 protein: CASSLASNYGYTF; CDR3 DNA: TGTGCCAGCAGCTTGGCGAGTAACTATGGCTACACCTTC
J gene: TRBJ2-5; clone size: -; V gene: TRBV27; D gene: TRBD2; CDR3 protein: CASSPLGGGETQYF; CDR3 DNA: TGTGCCAGCAGTCCCCTTGGGGGAGGGGAGACCCAGTACTTC
J gene: TRBJ1-4; clone size: -; V gene: TRBV19; D gene: -; CDR3 protein: CASRQANEKLFF; CDR3 DNA: TGTGCCAGTCGACAGGCCAATGAAAAACTGTTTTTT
J gene: TRBJ2-5; clone size: -; V gene: TRBV15; D gene: -; CDR3 protein: CATSRDSLRNRETQYF; CDR3 DNA: TGTGCCACCAGCAGAGATTCCTTGCGGAATAGAGAGACCCAGTACTTC
J gene: TRBJ2-7; clone size: -; V gene: TRBV18; D gene: -; CDR3 protein: CASSPIGFGYEQYF; CDR3 DNA: TGTGCCAGCTCACCAATAGGGTTCGGGTACGAGCAGTACTTC
J gene: TRBJ2-7; clone size: -; V gene: TRBV6-6; D gene: TRBD2; CDR3 protein: CASSPWTSGRAEYF; CDR3 DNA: TGTGCCAGCAGTCCTTGGACTAGCGGGAGGGCCGAGTACTTC
J gene: TRBJ1-6; clone size: -; V gene: TRBV4-2; D gene: -; CDR3 protein: CASSPMERDYNSPLHF; CDR3 DNA: TGTGCCAGCAGCCCTATGGAGCGGGACTATAATTCACCCCTCCACTTT
J gene: TRBJ1-2; clone size: -; V gene: TRBV27; D gene: TRBD1; CDR3 protein: CASSPNRGYGYTF; CDR3 DNA: TGTGCCAGCAGCCCCAACAGGGGATATGGCTACACCTTC
J gene: TRBJ2-5; clone size: -; V gene: TRBV5-1; D gene: TRBD2; CDR3 protein: CASSLLGGPGETQYF; CDR3 DNA: TGCGCCAGCAGCTTACTGGGAGGGCCGGGAGAGACCCAGTACTTC
J gene: TRBJ2-2; clone size: -; V gene: TRBV27; D gene: -; CDR3 protein: CASSLGLNTGELFF; CDR3 DNA: TGTGCCAGCAGTTTGGGCCTGAACACCGGGGAGCTGTTTTTT
J gene: TRBJ2-1; clone size: -; V gene: TRBV5-5; D gene: -; CDR3 protein: CASSLLRDTPYNEQFF; CDR3 DNA: TGTGCCAGCAGCCTCCTCCGGGACACCCCCTACAATGAGCAGTTCTTC
J gene: TRBJ2-5; clone size: -; V gene: TRBV28; D gene: TRBD2; CDR3 protein: CASSPESAGGRETQYF; CDR3 DNA: TGTGCCAGCAGCCCTGAGTCAGCGGGAGGCCGGGAGACCCAGTACTTC
J gene: TRBJ1-2; clone size: -; V gene: TRBV5-1; D gene: TRBD1; CDR3 protein: CASSYGQGPYGYTF; CDR3 DNA: TGCGCCAGCAGCTACGGACAGGGCCCGTATGGCTACACCTTC
J gene: TRBJ2-2; clone size: -; V gene: TRBV29-1; D gene: TRBD2; CDR3 protein: CSVEGLAGGPGELFF; CDR3 DNA: TGCAGCGTTGAAGGACTAGCGGGAGGTCCCGGGGAGCTGTTTTTT
J gene: TRBJ2-3; clone size: -; V gene: TRBV9; D gene: TRBD2; CDR3 protein: CASSVDFGGSPDTQYF; CDR3 DNA: TGTGCCAGCAGCGTAGATTTTGGCGGGAGCCCAGATACGCAGTATTTT
J gene: TRBJ2-7; clone size: few; V gene: TRBV2; D gene: -; CDR3 protein: CASSESSSSAYEQYF; CDR3 DNA: TGTGCCAGCAGTGAATCATCTAGTAGTGCCTACGAGCAGTACTTC
J gene: TRBJ2-5; clone size: few; V gene: TRBV5-6; D gene: TRBD1; CDR3 protein: CASSLDGTGSPQETQYF; CDR3 DNA: TGTGCCAGCAGCTTGGACGGGACAGGATCTCCCCAGGAGACCCAGTACTTC
J gene: TRBJ1-1; clone size: -; V gene: TRBV5-4; D gene: TRBD1; CDR3 protein: CASSPLDRTNTEAFF; CDR3 DNA: TGTGCCAGCAGCCCATTGGACAGGACGAACACTGAAGCTTTCTTT
J gene: TRBJ1-4; clone size: -; V gene: TRBV5-7; D gene: TRBD1; CDR3 protein: CASSLAGGTGEEKLFF; CDR3 DNA: TGTGCCAGCAGCTTGGCCGGGGGGACAGGGGAGGAAAAACTGTTTTTT
J gene: TRBJ2-5; clone size: -; V gene: TRBV5-1; D gene: -; CDR3 protein: CASSLIGSQETQYF; CDR3 DNA: TGCGCCAGCAGCTTAATCGGCAGCCAAGAGACCCAGTACTTC
J gene: TRBJ2-7; clone size: few; V gene: TRBV10-1; D gene: TRBD1; CDR3 protein: CASSGTLDRADEQYF; CDR3 DNA: TGCGCCAGCAGTGGCACCCTGGACAGGGCCGACGAGCAGTACTTC
J gene: TRBJ2-5; clone size: -; V gene: TRBV27; D gene: -; CDR3 protein: CASSSSYGGNQETQYF; CDR3 DNA: TGTGCCAGCAGTTCTTCTTACGGCGGGAACCAAGAGACCCAGTACTTC
J gene: TRBJ1-1; clone size: once; V gene: TRBV4-1; D gene: -; CDR3 protein: CASSPVPGVLMNTEAFF; CDR3 DNA: TGCGCCAGCAGCCCCGTGCCGGGGGTCCTCATGAACACTGAAGCTTTCTTT
J gene: TRBJ2-3; clone size: -; V gene: TRBV7-3; D gene: TRBD1; CDR3 protein: CASSTRTGGIDTQYF; CDR3 DNA: TGTGCCAGCAGCACAAGGACAGGGGGGATAGATACGCAGTATTTT
J gene: TRBJ2-1; clone size: -; V gene: TRBV5-1; D gene: TRBD2; CDR3 protein: CASSLSLAGGDNEQFF; CDR3 DNA: TGCGCCAGCAGCTTGTCCCTAGCGGGGGGTGACAATGAGCAGTTCTTC
J gene: TRBJ2-1; clone size: once; V gene: TRBV28; D gene: TRBD2; CDR3 protein: CASSLGGSKVF; CDR3 DNA: TGTGCCAGCAGTTTAGGCGGGAGTAAAGTCTTC
J gene: TRBJ1-1; clone size: once; V gene: TRBV25-1; D gene: -; CDR3 protein: CATPDRPNTEAFF; CDR3 DNA: TGTGCCACCCCGGACAGACCGAACACTGAAGCTTTCTTT
J gene: TRBJ1-1; clone size: -; V gene: TRBV2; D gene: TRBD1; CDR3 protein: CASSQPTGDTEAFF; CDR3 DNA: TGTGCCAGCAGTCAGCCGACAGGGGACACTGAAGCTTTCTTT
J gene: TRBJ2-3; clone size: -; V gene: TRBV2; D gene: -; CDR3 protein: CASSEWGRSSDTQYF; CDR3 DNA: TGTGCCAGCAGTGAATGGGGCCGCTCATCCGATACGCAGTATTTT
J gene: TRBJ2-7; clone size: -; V gene: TRBV5-1; D gene: TRBD1; CDR3 protein: CASSSPPGQGSSLYEQYF; CDR3 DNA: TGCGCCAGCAGCTCACCTCCGGGACAGGGATCGTCCCTCTACGAGCAGTACTTC
J gene: TRBJ1-5; clone size: -; V gene: TRBV4-1; D gene: TRBD1; CDR3 protein: CASSQHQGVYQPQHF; CDR3 DNA: TGCGCCAGCAGCCAACACCAGGGGGTTTATCAGCCCCAGCATTTT
J gene: TRBJ2-1; clone size: -; V gene: TRBV6-1; D gene: -; CDR3 protein: CASSEAAEELDNEQFF; CDR3 DNA: TGTGCCAGCAGTGAAGCAGCGGAAGAGCTCGACAATGAGCAGTTCTTC
J gene: TRBJ2-7; clone size: -; V gene: TRBV27; D gene: TRBD2; CDR3 protein: CASSFGLAGEEQYF; CDR3 DNA: TGTGCCAGCAGTTTTGGACTAGCGGGAGAAGAGCAGTACTTC
J gene: TRBJ2-7; clone size: -; V gene: TRBV4-2; D gene: TRBD2; CDR3 protein: CASSQRLAGTYEQYF; CDR3 DNA: TGTGCCAGCAGCCAAAGACTAGCGGGGACCTACGAGCAGTACTTC
J gene: TRBJ1-2; clone size: -; V gene: TRBV4-1; D gene: -; CDR3 protein: CASSQAGGDYGYTF; CDR3 DNA: TGCGCCAGCAGCCAAGCGGGGGGGGATTATGGCTACACCTTC
J gene: TRBJ2-1; clone size: -; V gene: TRBV5-4; D gene: -; CDR3 protein: CASSLSSEQFF; CDR3 DNA: TGTGCCAGCAGCTTAAGCTCTGAGCAGTTCTTC
J gene: TRBJ1-1; clone size: -; V gene: TRBV7-6; D gene: -; CDR3 protein: CASSLVGVANTEAFF; CDR3 DNA: TGTGCCAGCAGCTTAGTGGGGGTAGCGAACACTGAAGCTTTCTTT
J gene: TRBJ2-5; clone size: -; V gene: TRBV28; D gene: TRBD2; CDR3 protein: CASNEVSGRETQYF; CDR3 DNA: TGTGCCAGCAATGAGGTCAGCGGGAGGGAGACCCAGTACTTC
J gene: TRBJ1-5; clone size: -; V gene: TRBV19; D gene: TRBD1; CDR3 protein: CASSGTGGDNQPQHF; CDR3 DNA: TGTGCCAGTAGTGGGACAGGGGGAGATAATCAGCCCCAGCATTTT
J gene: TRBJ2-7; clone size: -; V gene: TRBV4-1; D gene: -; CDR3 protein: CASSQEYPGTYEQYF; CDR3 DNA: TGCGCCAGCAGCCAAGAGTACCCAGGGACCTACGAGCAGTACTTC
J gene: TRBJ2-7; clone size: -; V gene: TRBV30; D gene: TRBD2; CDR3 protein: CAWSPSASGSSYEQYF; CDR3 DNA: TGTGCCTGGAGTCCCTCGGCTAGCGGTAGTTCCTACGAGCAGTACTTC
J gene: TRBJ1-4; clone size: -; V gene: TRBV15; D gene: TRBD1; CDR3 protein: CATTPGALYMTGFNEKLFF; CDR3 DNA: TGTGCCACCACCCCTGGGGCCCTATACATGACAGGGTTTAATGAAAAACTGTTTTTT
J gene: TRBJ2-5; clone size: -; V gene: TRBV29-1; D gene: -; CDR3 protein: CSVVLSGTIQETQYF; CDR3 DNA: TGCAGCGTGGTTTTGTCGGGGACCATCCAAGAGACCCAGTACTTC
J gene: TRBJ2-1; clone size: -; V gene: TRBV30; D gene: TRBD2; CDR3 protein: CAWLAGRYFPNEQFF; CDR3 DNA: TGTGCCTGGCTAGCGGGGAGGTATTTCCCCAATGAGCAGTTCTTC
J gene: TRBJ2-2; clone size: -; V gene: TRBV11-3; D gene: -; CDR3 protein: CASSFGPNTGELFF; CDR3 DNA: TGTGCCAGCAGCTTCGGGCCGAACACCGGGGAGCTGTTTTTT
J gene: TRBJ2-2; clone size: -; V gene: TRBV9; D gene: TRBD1; CDR3 protein: CASSLRQGEAGELFF; CDR3 DNA: TGTGCCAGCAGCCTACGACAGGGCGAGGCCGGGGAGCTGTTTTTT
J gene: TRBJ2-1; clone size: -; V gene: TRBV28; D gene: -; CDR3 protein: CASSLAGNEQFF; CDR3 DNA: TGTGCCAGCAGTTTAGCGGGAAATGAGCAGTTCTTC
J gene: TRBJ2-3; clone size: -; V gene: TRBV5-4; D gene: -; CDR3 protein: CASSYLSGAVTDTQYF; CDR3 DNA: TGTGCCAGCAGCTATCTCTCGGGGGCCGTCACAGATACGCAGTATTTT
J gene: TRBJ2-3; clone size: once; V gene: TRBV6-1; D gene: TRBD2; CDR3 protein: CASSDPGLAGSSDTQYF; CDR3 DNA: TGTGCCAGCAGTGACCCGGGACTAGCGGGGAGTTCAGATACGCAGTATTTT
J gene: TRBJ1-1; clone size: -; V gene: TRBV28; D gene: -; CDR3 protein: CASSFGEIQGNTEAFF; CDR3 DNA: TGTGCCAGCAGTTTCGGCGAGATTCAGGGGAACACTGAAGCTTTCTTT